A single T cell receptor (beta chain) is shown here with its context. Its target is not known. This specimen comes from a study of response to subunit inactivated influenza vaccine. Study findings and constraints: There was a suggestion from the authors that each seasonal influenza vaccination recruits few new T cells.

Germline assignment: CDR1 SGHTA and CDR2 FQGNSA. V was trimmed by 3 bases and J by 7 bases, leaving 15 bases between them. The CDR3 totals 15 residues. TCRdb called the RT-PCR reads again in MiXCR, with one record for every CDR3 protein. The sample lists 610,000 or so distinct CDR3 sequences, around 13% occurring once. The V and J genes are TRBV7-2 and TRBJ2-2; a weak D match, TRBD2 (5 bases). The receptor's source is a man over 45 who received an inactivated influenza vaccine. Source: PBMCs from blood, taken 11 to 12 days after vaccination. CDR3 amino acids: CASSLSSAVGGELFF. The CDR3 DNA is TGTGCCAGCAGCTTGAGTAGCGCGGTCGGCGGGGAGCTGTTTTTT.